What follows are 30 T cell receptor beta chains derived from one specimen sequenced in a study of T cell responses to AZD1222 COVID-19 vaccine. Sequencing was performed with immunoSEQ multiplex PCR; in TCRdb, only in-frame clones are kept and a portion is missing. The sample shows some 140,000 clones, around 90% of them seen only once. The source was peripheral blood, collected on day 0 of AZD1222 vaccination. These receptor sequences come from an adult in good health.

This clone was counted a single time. CDR3 loop: CASRAYGYTF. The CDR3, as DNA: TGTGCCAGCAGGGCCTATGGCTACACCTTC. The chain couples TRBV6-5 to TRBJ1-2, with D unresolved. Deletions cut 6 bases from V and 4 bases from J, with 3 bases between. This CDR3 has 10 residues. Germline V CDR1 and CDR2: MNHEY, SVGAGI.

The J gene is TRBJ2-7, the V gene TRBV10-3; the match to TRBD1 covers 7 bases. The V gene's germline CDR1 is ENHRY and CDR2 SYGVKD. CDR3 length equals 12 residues. V lost 2 bases and J lost 12; bases outside the gene matches: 7. The CDR3 loop reads CAISEGQASSYF. CDR3 DNA sequence: TGTGCCATCAGTGAGGGACAGGCCTCATCGTACTTC.

The chain combines TRBV3-1 (or the pseudogene TRBV3-2) with TRBJ2-1; 11 bases map to TRBD2. The CDR3 extends over 16 amino acids. Per germline, CDR1 LGHDT and CDR2 YNNKEL (reference sequence). The trim removed 1 base at V and 7 bases at J, leaving 6 bases unmatched. The CDR3 coding sequence is TGTGCCAGCAGCCAAGTGGGTAGCGGGAGGGTAAATGAGCAGTTCTTC. Protein product: CASSQVGSGRVNEQFF.

The chain couples TRBV6-1 to TRBJ1-1, with D unresolved. The CDR3 is 14 amino acids. Trimming shortened V by 1 base and J by 0 bases, and 6 bases separated the two germline ends. Germline CDR1 reads MNHNS; CDR2 reads SASEGT. The DNA for the CDR3 is TGTGCCAGCAGTGAAGGGCCAGTGAACACTGAAGCTTTCTTT. Protein sequence: CASSEGPVNTEAFF.

The CDR3 coding sequence is TGTGCCACTGCACAGAACAGGGGGACTAATGAAAAACTGTTTTTT. Protein product: CATAQNRGTNEKLFF. The gene calls are TRBV19 and TRBJ1-4; 8 bases agree with TRBD1. Germline-derived CDR1 and CDR2 are LNHDA and SQIVND (reference sequence). The CDR3 totals 15 residues. Trimming removed 10 bases from V and 2 bases from J; junction bases left unmatched: 9.

This clone occurred once. The genes are TRBV19 and TRBJ2-7; D is ambiguous. This CDR3 region has 14 residues. CDR1 and CDR2 from the germline V gene are LNHDA and SQIVND (reference sequence). Trimming took 4 bases from V and 3 from J, leaving 13 bases between them. DNA for the CDR3: TGTGCCAGTAGTAAATCGGCAGACGTCTACGAGCAGTACTTC. It yields the protein CASSKSADVYEQYF.

This rearrangement joins TRBV29-1 to TRBJ1-5; D gene unclear. This CDR3 has 15 residues. The V end lost 0 bases, the J end lost 0 bases, and 9 bases lay between the germline ends. Germline CDR1 and CDR2: SQVTM and ANQGSEA. CDR3 sequence reads: CSVEDRRISNQPQHF. The CDR3 DNA sequence: TGCAGCGTTGAAGACAGGCGGATTAGCAATCAGCCCCAGCATTTT.

The rearrangement uses TRBV5-1 and TRBJ2-7; D is perhaps TRBD1 or TRBD2 (7 bases each). This CDR3 has 14 residues. V shed 3 bases and J shed 0 bases, with 10 bases lying between them. Germline CDR1 SGHRS, CDR2 YFSETQ. In DNA form, the CDR3 reads TGCGCCAGCAGCTGGGAGGGGGCCTCCTACGAGCAGTACTTC. It is translated as CASSWEGASYEQYF.

This chain links TRBV15 with TRBJ2-5, with TRBD2 matching over 7 bases. V dropped 4 bases and J dropped 6; count of bases not matched to a gene: 8. The germline V gene encodes CDR1 LNHNV and CDR2 YYDKDF (reference sequence). This CDR3 has 14 residues. Here the CDR3 DNA reads TGTGCCACCAGCATCGCGGGAGAGGTAAAGACCCAGTACTTC. It encodes CATSIAGEVKTQYF.

This clone appeared once. The J gene is TRBJ2-7, the V gene TRBV10-3, with 12 bases aligning to TRBD2. Germline lookup yields CDR1 ENHRY and CDR2 SYGVKD. This CDR3 spans 18 amino acids. Unmatched junction bases numbered 6, after V lost 0 bases and J lost 0 bases. The CDR3 bases are TGTGCCATCAGTGAGTCGCAGACTAGCGGGAGCAGCTCCTACGAGCAGTACTTC. Protein: CAISESQTSGSSSYEQYF.

The V gene is TRBV4-2, the J gene TRBJ2-7, with TRBD2 identical over 10 bases. The V gene end was trimmed by 0 bases and the J gene end by 4 bases; junction bases not matched to a gene: 6. The CDR3 loop spans 16 amino acids. In germline, CDR1 is LGHNA, CDR2 YNFKEQ. CDR3 nucleotides: TGTGCCAGCAGCCAAGACTTAGCGGGAGGCGCATACGAGCAGTACTTC. It encodes CASSQDLAGGAYEQYF.

V and J are TRBV18 and TRBJ2-5; the match to TRBD2 covers 10 bases. Per the germline V gene, CDR1 is KGHSH and CDR2 is LQKENI. The CDR3 is 15 residues long. Germline trimming cut 3 bases from V and 4 bases from J; bases unmatched to any gene: 5. The CDR3 loop is CASSPLAGVGETQYF. The CDR3 coding sequence is TGTGCCAGCTCACCCCTAGCGGGAGTAGGAGAGACCCAGTACTTC.

The chain uses TRBV19 and TRBJ2-1, with 8 bases identical to TRBD1. The CDR3 extends over 14 amino acids. With V trimmed by 4 bases and J by 9 bases, 8 bases remained unmatched. Germline CDR1 reads LNHDA; CDR2 reads SQIVND (reference sequence). Written as DNA, the CDR3 is TGTGCCAGTAGTAGGGGGACAGGTTTTGCTGAGCAGTTCTTC. Translating it yields CASSRGTGFAEQFF.

V and J are TRBV27 and TRBJ2-7, with TRBD2 identical over 12 bases. J lost 5 bases, V lost 3 bases, and 5 bases had no gene match. The CDR3 is 15 amino acids. Germline CDR1 reads MNHEY; CDR2 reads SMNVEV (reference sequence). The CDR3, as DNA: TGTGCCAGCAGTTTTCGGACTAGCGGGGTCCACGAGCAGTACTTC. This translates into CASSFRTSGVHEQYF.

The gene calls are TRBV7-3 and TRBJ2-2; tentative D call: TRBD1 (5 bases). The CDR3 length is 15 residues. Germline loops: CDR1 SGHTA, CDR2 FQGTGA. Deletions cut 7 bases from V and 3 bases from J, with 15 bases between. DNA of the CDR3: TGTGCCAGCAACCCTGTAGGGGATGACACCGGGGAGCTGTTTTTT. Its translation is CASNPVGDDTGELFF.

The genes are TRBV3-1 (or the pseudogene TRBV3-2) and TRBJ2-1; possible D gene TRBD2, 5 bases. V shed 4 bases and J shed 6 bases, with 10 bases lying between them. The CDR3 runs 13 residues. The germline gives CDR1 LGHDT, CDR2 YNNKEL (reference sequence). The CDR3 DNA sequence: TGTGCCAGCAGCCGAGGGTTGCGCAATGAGCAGTTCTTC. It yields the protein CASSRGLRNEQFF.

The rearrangement links TRBV27 to TRBJ1-1, with TRBD1 as a possible D gene (5 bases). Per germline, CDR1 MNHEY and CDR2 SMNVEV (reference sequence). Trimming removed 5 bases from V and 4 bases from J, with 20 bases in between. CDR3 length: 16 residues. The CDR3: CASSPPSGRVGTEAFF. DNA of the CDR3: TGTGCCAGCAGTCCGCCATCCGGCAGGGTGGGCACTGAAGCTTTCTTT.

V and J are TRBV5-1 and TRBJ2-6; D may match TRBD1 or TRBD2 (5 bases each). This CDR3 spans 16 amino acids. Germline assignment: CDR1 SGHRS and CDR2 YFSETQ. Trimming removed 1 base at V and 2 bases at J, with 10 bases between. The CDR3 nucleotides read TGCGCCAGCAGCTTGCAGCAGGGACCTGGGGCCAACGTCCTGACTTTC. It codes for CASSLQQGPGANVLTF.

J is TRBJ1-3 and V is TRBV19; possibly TRBD1 for D (6 bases). The CDR3 is 17 amino acids. CDR1 is LNHDA, CDR2 SQIVND, per germline (reference sequence). The ends were cut back, 7 bases at V and 1 base at J, with 20 bases in the middle. The CDR3 DNA reads TGTGCCAGTACCCCCGACAGGCACCTAGGGTCTGGAAACACCATATATTTT. Amino acid sequence: CASTPDRHLGSGNTIYF.

This clone came up a few times. This chain uses TRBV19 with TRBJ2-4; 10 bases agree with TRBD2. V dropped 4 bases and J dropped 0; count of bases not matched to a gene: 6. The CDR3 has 17 residues. Germline CDR1 is LNHDA and CDR2 is SQIVND (reference sequence). The CDR3 coding sequence is TGTGCCAGTAGTACTAGCGGGAGTACCCTAGCCAAAAACATTCAGTACTTC. It encodes CASSTSGSTLAKNIQYF.

A single count supports this clone. The V call is TRBV4-1, the J call TRBJ2-5; D call uncertain. Trimming took off 4 bases at V and 4 bases at J, with 10 bases between the two ends. CDR3 length: 13 residues. The germline CDR1 and CDR2 sequences are MGHRA and YSYEKL. The CDR3 here is CASSPDQGETQYF. The DNA of the CDR3 is TGCGCCAGCAGCCCGGACCAAGGAGAGACCCAGTACTTC.

The chain combines TRBV14 with TRBJ1-2; unclear D gene. V was clipped by 1 base and J by 4 bases, with 10 bases between them. This CDR3 has 14 residues. Per the germline V gene, CDR1 is SGHDN and CDR2 is FVKESK. The CDR3 loop is CASSQVSQPYGYTF. The CDR3 DNA reads TGTGCCAGCAGCCAAGTTTCCCAGCCCTATGGCTACACCTTC.

V and J are TRBV7-9 and TRBJ2-7; tentative D call: TRBD1 (5 bases). This CDR3 spans 14 amino acids. Germline V gene lookup returns CDR1 SEHNR and CDR2 FQNEAQ (reference sequence). Trimming took 5 bases from V and 1 from J, leaving 12 bases between them. CDR3 coding DNA: TGTGCCAGCAGCCTAAAATCAGGGTCCTACGAGCAGTACTTC. This encodes CASSLKSGSYEQYF.

The chain couples TRBV29-1 to TRBJ2-6; tentative D call: TRBD2 (5 bases). Germline loops: CDR1 SQVTM, CDR2 ANQGSEA. V lost 4 bases, J lost 0 bases, and 16 bases lay in between. This CDR3 region has 17 residues. CDR3 sequence: CSVVGGRQDSGANVLTF. CDR3 sequence (DNA): TGCAGCGTTGTTGGAGGTCGGCAGGACTCTGGGGCCAACGTCCTGACTTTC.

The rearrangement joins TRBV7-9 to TRBJ2-7; 7 bases match TRBD1. The CDR3 contains 15 residues. Germline CDR1 and CDR2: SEHNR and FQNEAQ (reference sequence). V shed 2 bases and J 3 bases; nucleotides not matched to a gene: 7. The CDR3 nucleotides are TGTGCCAGCAGCTTACTTCAGGACAGGCTCTACGAGCAGTACTTC. Translation gives CASSLLQDRLYEQYF.

The rearrangement uses TRBV28 and TRBJ2-3; 10 bases map to TRBD2. V shed 8 bases, J shed 6 bases, and the junction held 8 bases outside the gene matches. The CDR3 consists of 14 residues. The germline CDR1 and CDR2 sequences are MDHEN and SYDVKM. CDR3 sequence: CASGAGGPTDTQYF. CDR3 sequence (DNA): TGTGCCAGCGGAGCGGGAGGGCCAACTGATACGCAGTATTTT.

This sequence joins TRBV11-2 and TRBJ1-5; D is unclear. The V end lost 5 bases, the J end lost 0 bases, and 8 bases lay between the germline ends. Germline assignment: CDR1 SGHAT and CDR2 FQNNGV. CDR3 length equals 14 residues. The CDR3 nucleotides read TGTGCCAGCAGCCCCTTCGTTAGCAATCAGCCCCAGCATTTT. Residues: CASSPFVSNQPQHF.

V is TRBV2 and J is TRBJ1-2; D remains ambiguous. V was trimmed by 7 bases and J by 10 bases, leaving 13 bases between them. Germline V lookup: CDR1 SNHLY, CDR2 FYNNEI. The CDR3 spans 11 residues. For the CDR3, the DNA is TGTGCCAGCACCTTAGCCGACTTCTACACCTTC. Protein sequence: CASTLADFYTF. The entire variable domain, with the rest obtained from reference TRBV2 and TRBJ1-2, is as follows: EPEVTQTPSHQVTQMGQEVILRCVPISNHLYFYWYRQILGQKVEFLVSFYNNEISEKSEIFDDQFSVERPDGSNFTLKIRSTKLEDSAMYFCASTLADFYTFGSGTRLTVV.

The genes are TRBV10-3 and TRBJ1-1; 10 bases are a match to TRBD1. V trimming: 6 bases; J trimming: 7 bases; junction bases outside the gene matches: 2. In germline, CDR1 is ENHRY, CDR2 SYGVKD. This CDR3 spans 12 amino acids. In DNA, the CDR3 is TGTGCCATCAGCGGGACAGGGGTTGAAGCTTTCTTT. Protein product: CAISGTGVEAFF.

This clone appeared once. The chain has TRBV19 and TRBJ1-2; TRBD1 agrees at 8 bases. Germline V lookup: CDR1 LNHDA, CDR2 SQIVND (reference sequence). V lost 5 bases and J lost 0; bases outside the gene matches: 2. CDR3 length: 14 residues. The CDR3 DNA reads as TGTGCCAGTAGTCAGGGGGCCGCTAACTATGGCTACACCTTC. Translated: CASSQGAANYGYTF.